Listed here is a single TCR beta chain. Antigen specificity is unknown. This sample was taken from a study of shared clonotypes between healthy human individuals. Overall study results and limits: Sharing across a few donors was seen in 5% to 5.5% of naive CD4 clonotypes.

Splitting of CD4+ cells produced CD45RA+ naive and CD45RA-negative memory subsets. Deletions cut 0 bases from V and 0 bases from J, with 9 bases between. The CDR3 length is 15 residues. CDR1 SGHRS and CDR2 YFSETQ come from the germline V gene. Replicate PCRs for sorted subsets used roughly 200 ng DNA; this equaled 25,000 to 30,000 T cell genomes. TCRdb keeps only in-frame clones here, not all; method: immunoSEQ multiplex PCR. The sample consists of 2,500,000 or so clones, roughly 90% of them appearing once. The sample taken for sequencing was naive CD4+ T cells from PBMCs. As for subset: CD45RA+ positively selected. The chain couples TRBV5-1 to TRBJ2-5; perhaps TRBD2 as D (5 bases). The source is a man between 18 and 35 years old in good health. Some clones in this sample may be carry-over from other donors' samples. CDR3 nucleotides: TGCGCCAGCAGCTTGGATGTCGGGGACCAAGAGACCCAGTACTTC. Translation gives CASSLDVGDQETQYF.